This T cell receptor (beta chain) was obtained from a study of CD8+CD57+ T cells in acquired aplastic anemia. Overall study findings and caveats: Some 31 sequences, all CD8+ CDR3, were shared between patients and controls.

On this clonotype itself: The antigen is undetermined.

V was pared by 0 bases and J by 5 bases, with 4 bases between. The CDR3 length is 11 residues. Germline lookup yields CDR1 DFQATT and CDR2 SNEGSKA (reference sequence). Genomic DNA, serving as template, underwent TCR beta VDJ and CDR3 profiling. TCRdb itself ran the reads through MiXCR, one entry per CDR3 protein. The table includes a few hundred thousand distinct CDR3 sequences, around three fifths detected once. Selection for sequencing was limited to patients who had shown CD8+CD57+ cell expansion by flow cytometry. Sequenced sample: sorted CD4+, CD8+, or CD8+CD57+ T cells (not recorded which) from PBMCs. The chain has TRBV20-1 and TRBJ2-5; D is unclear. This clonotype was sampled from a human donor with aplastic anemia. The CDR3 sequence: CSARDPETQYF. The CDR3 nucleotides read TGCAGTGCTAGAGATCCGGAGACCCAGTACTTC.